A single sample is the source of the 10 T cell receptor beta chains below, sequenced in a study of blood T cells in healthy people across ages. A second roughly 6 to 11 cycle PCR used barcoded and J-beta primers. From the 5' RACE reads, TCRdb called clonotypes with MiXCR, one entry per CDR3 protein. The sample lists 800,000 to 950,000 distinct CDR3 sequences; 45% to 50% were seen once. Material: blood. The origin of the receptors is a man aged 25-45 years in good health.

This clonotype occurred once. The chain links TRBV4-2 to TRBJ1-4; the D is unclear. The V end was cut by 4 bases, the J end by 0 bases, with 12 bases between. In germline, CDR1 is LGHNA, CDR2 YNFKEQ. This CDR3 region has 16 residues. The CDR3 here is CASSLTDGATNEKLFF. The CDR3 DNA is TGTGCCAGCAGCCTAACGGACGGTGCAACTAATGAAAAACTGTTTTTT.

This chain uses TRBV25-1 with TRBJ2-1, with a tentative D call TRBD2 (5 bases). Trimming removed 0 bases at V and 0 bases at J, with 9 bases between. The CDR3 spans 16 residues. CDR1 is MGHDK and CDR2 is SYGVNS in the germline V gene. CDR3 region: CASSEYRGFSYNEQFF. The CDR3 nucleotides are TGTGCCAGCAGTGAATATCGGGGATTCTCCTACAATGAGCAGTTCTTC.

The chain employs TRBV20-1 and TRBJ2-3, with a tentative D call TRBD2 (5 bases). This CDR3 is built from 15 residues. CDR1 DFQATT and CDR2 SNEGSKA come from the germline V gene (reference sequence). V lost 7 bases, J lost 0 bases, and 17 bases lay in between. The CDR3: CSVDLDSTSTDTQYF. The CDR3 DNA reads TGCAGTGTGGATCTGGACTCCACTAGCACAGATACGCAGTATTTT.

V usage is TRBV28 and J usage is TRBJ1-5; TRBD1 is a possible D gene (5 bases). Germline CDR1 MDHEN, CDR2 SYDVKM. The CDR3 spans 15 residues. Trimming removed 5 bases at V and 3 bases at J, with 14 bases between. DNA for the CDR3: TGTGCCAGCAGTCGTTCGTCGGGGGTCAATCAGCCCCAGCATTTT. Translated: CASSRSSGVNQPQHF. Full variable domain (rest looked up from reference TRBV28 and TRBJ1-5): DVKVTQSSRYLVKRTGEKVFLECVQDMDHENMFWYRQDPGLGLRLIYFSYDVKMKEKGDIPEGYSVSREKKERFSLILESASTNQTSMYLCASSRSSGVNQPQHFGDGTRLSIL.

The chain has TRBV2 and TRBJ2-1; 15 nucleotides agree with TRBD2. The V gene end was trimmed by 6 bases and the J gene end by 5 bases; junction bases not matched to a gene: 2. The CDR3 spans 15 residues. Germline V lookup: CDR1 SNHLY, CDR2 FYNNEI. The CDR3 protein is CASSGLAGGHNEQFF. In nucleotides, the CDR3 is TGTGCCAGCAGCGGACTAGCGGGAGGGCACAATGAGCAGTTCTTC.

This chain joins TRBV7-6 and TRBJ2-5; a weak D match, TRBD1 (5 bases). The CDR3 has 11 amino acids. V lost 5 bases and J 7 bases, leaving 8 bases between the germline ends. CDR1 and CDR2 (germline): SGHVS, FNYEAQ. CDR3 region: CASSNRGTQYF. As DNA, the CDR3 is TGTGCCAGCAGCAATAGGGGGACCCAGTACTTC.

V is TRBV7-2 and J is TRBJ2-7, with unresolved D. The length of the CDR3 is 15 residues. The V and J ends lost 7 bases and 3 bases respectively, with 19 bases between them. Germline CDR1 reads SGHTA; CDR2 reads FQGNSA. CDR3 residues: CASTFLPDGNYEQYF. The CDR3 nucleotides read TGTGCCAGCACCTTCCTGCCCGACGGAAACTACGAGCAGTACTTC.

This clonotype appeared once. The chain has TRBV21-1 and TRBJ1-4. TRBV21-1 counts as a pseudogene. The CDR3 length is 14 residues. The CDR3 DNA follows: TGTGCCAGCCTGGGGCCCAGAAGTCGAGAAAAACTGTTTTTT. This gives the protein CASLGPRSREKLFF.

V and J are TRBV27 and TRBJ2-7, with D perhaps TRBD1 or TRBD2 (5 bases each). Germline lookup yields CDR1 MNHEY and CDR2 SMNVEV (reference sequence). V lost 2 bases and J 5 bases, leaving 10 bases between the germline ends. This CDR3 has 13 residues. CDR3 DNA sequence: TGTGCCAGCAGTTTAGAGGGACGACACGAGCAGTACTTC. This codes for CASSLEGRHEQYF.

This chain joins TRBV7-9 and TRBJ2-7; 7 bases fit TRBD2. V lost 0 bases to trimming and J lost 7 bases; unmatched junction nucleotides: 9. This CDR3 has 15 residues. The germline V gene has CDR1 SEHNR and CDR2 FQNEAQ (reference sequence). The CDR3 bases are TGTGCCAGCAGCTTAGCTGGGCGGGGGATCAATGAGCAGTACTTC. Protein product: CASSLAGRGINEQYF.